This T cell receptor beta chain came from a study of tumor-infiltrating lymphocytes in primary liver carcinoma. Priming with a constant-region primer yielded TCR beta cDNA from about 450 ng total RNA. Slightly modified ARM-PCR served as the procedure for the TCR beta libraries. These libraries came from three rounds of nested multiplex PCR. TCRdb independently ran MiXCR on the multiplex PCR reads; one entry per CDR3 protein. Of 310,000 or so distinct CDR3 sequences in the sample, approximately 58% were seen once. Both blood RNA, taken from unsorted whole blood, and germline DNA were extracted. Source material: peripheral blood. The TCR was taken from a woman in her 30s with primary liver carcinoma and hepatitis B virus infection.

The CDR3 protein is CATSDTRTSWLNEQFF. Written as DNA, the CDR3 is TGTGCCACCAGTGATACTCGGACTAGCTGGCTCAATGAGCAGTTCTTC. The gene calls are TRBV24-1 and TRBJ2-1, with 8 bases that match TRBD2. Germline values: CDR1 KGHDR, CDR2 SFDVKD. The V and J ends lost 3 bases and 6 bases, in that order; junction bases with no gene match: 9. The CDR3 length is 16 residues.